A single sample gave rise to the 5 T cell receptor beta chains below, sequenced in a study of human T cells and chemical hapten exposure. The time point: patch test 1, 2 weeks after DPC sensitization. Sample treatment: therapeutic diphenylcyclopropenone sensitization with weekly scalp DPC. From the RACE reads, TCRdb called clonotypes with MiXCR, one entry per CDR3 protein. The data contain roughly 98,000 distinct CDR3 sequences, 9.5% to 15% of them singletons. The sequencing used whole blood, collected in connection with sensitization to the hapten diphenylcyclopropenone (DPC). These receptor sequences come from a woman in her forties with alopecia areata. Some clones in this sample may be carry-over from other donors' samples.

The gene calls are TRBV7-9 and TRBJ2-5; 9 positions agree with TRBD1. V lost 5 bases, J lost 2 bases, and 3 bases stayed unmatched. The CDR3 is 14 amino acids. Germline assignment: CDR1 SEHNR and CDR2 FQNEAQ (reference sequence). The CDR3 spells CASSHGQGQETQYF. Here the CDR3 DNA reads TGTGCCAGCAGCCACGGACAGGGGCAAGAGACCCAGTACTTC.

The V and J genes are TRBV4-3 and TRBJ2-2; 10 bases are shared with TRBD2. CDR3 length equals 19 residues. The germline gives CDR1 LGHNA, CDR2 YSLEER. V shed 1 base and J 0 bases; nucleotides not matched to a gene: 8. The CDR3 DNA follows: TGCGCCAGCAGCCAAGTAACTAGCGGGATTTCCGCGAACACCGGGGAGCTGTTTTTT. This translates into CASSQVTSGISANTGELFF.

This clonotype was found once. A much larger clone lies one base from this, so it may be a read error. The final CDR3 position lacks the conserved phenylalanine or tryptophan, pointing to a likely read error. J is TRBJ1-4 and V is TRBV12-3 or TRBV12-4, with a weak D call TRBD1 (5 bases). With 4 bases removed from V and 0 bases from J, the gap between germline ends came to 15 bases. The CDR3 covers 17 residues. The CDR3 DNA reads TGTGCCAGCAGTTCCACTTCGACAGCTGCAACTAATGAAAAACTGTTTCTT. It is translated as CASSSTSTAATNEKLFL.

The chain links TRBV7-9 to TRBJ2-5; 10 bases are shared with TRBD1. This CDR3 region has 15 residues. Germline trimming cut 3 bases from V and 4 bases from J; bases unmatched to any gene: 5. Germline values: CDR1 SEHNR, CDR2 FQNEAQ (reference sequence). CDR3 in DNA: TGTGCCAGCAGCTTTTCCGGGACAGGGGTAGAGACCCAGTACTTC. Protein sequence: CASSFSGTGVETQYF.

V usage is TRBV3-1 and J usage is TRBJ1-1, with D possibly TRBD1 on 5 matching bases. Germline values: CDR1 LGHDT, CDR2 YNNKEL (reference sequence). Trimming took 2 bases from V and 4 from J, leaving 17 bases between them. This CDR3 has 16 residues. CDR3 sequence (DNA): TGTGCCAGCAGCCAAACGGGGCCTTACCGGGGCACTGAAGCTTTCTTT. It specifies CASSQTGPYRGTEAFF.